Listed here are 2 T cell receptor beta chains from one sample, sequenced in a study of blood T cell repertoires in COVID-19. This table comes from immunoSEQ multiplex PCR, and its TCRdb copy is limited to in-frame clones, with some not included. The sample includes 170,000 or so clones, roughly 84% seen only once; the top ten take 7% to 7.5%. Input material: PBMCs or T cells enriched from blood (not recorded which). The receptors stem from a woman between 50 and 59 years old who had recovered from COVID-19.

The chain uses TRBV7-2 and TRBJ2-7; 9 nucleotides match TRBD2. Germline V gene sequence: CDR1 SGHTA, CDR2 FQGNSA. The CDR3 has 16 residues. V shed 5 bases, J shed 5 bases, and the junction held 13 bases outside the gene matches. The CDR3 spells CASSPQPGLASHEQYF. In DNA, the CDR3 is TGTGCCAGCAGCCCTCAGCCGGGACTAGCATCCCACGAGCAGTACTTC.

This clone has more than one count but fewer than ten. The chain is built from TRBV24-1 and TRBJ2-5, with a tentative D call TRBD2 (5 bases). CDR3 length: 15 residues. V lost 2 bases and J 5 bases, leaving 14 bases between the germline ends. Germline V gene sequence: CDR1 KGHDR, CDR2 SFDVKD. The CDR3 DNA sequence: TGTGCCACCAGTGATTCGGTTATGAGGGCTGAGACCCAGTACTTC. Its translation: CATSDSVMRAETQYF.